These 5 T cell receptor beta chains were sequenced from one sample in a study of blood T cell repertoires in COVID-19. Only in-frame clones appear in the TCRdb table, and some are missing; sequencing was by immunoSEQ multiplex PCR. The table lists 60,000 to 70,000 clones, 70% to 90% of them singletons. The specimen sequenced was peripheral blood. These receptors were obtained from a woman aged 60-75 years with acute or convalescent COVID-19.

The chain recombines TRBV6-4 with TRBJ2-1; D ambiguous. Looked up from germline, CDR1 is MRHNA and CDR2 is SNTAGT. This CDR3 region has 13 residues. Deletions cut 5 bases from V and 0 bases from J, with 5 bases between. The CDR3 loop is CASSRSSYNEQFF. CDR3 DNA: TGTGCCAGCAGTAGGAGCTCCTACAATGAGCAGTTCTTC.

This clone was observed a single time. The J gene is TRBJ2-3, the V gene TRBV9, with 7 bases aligning to TRBD2. CDR1 and CDR2 from the germline V gene are SGDLS and YYNGEE. V shed 4 bases and J 3 bases; nucleotides not matched to a gene: 11. The CDR3 consists of 16 residues. The CDR3 sequence: CASSPYAGAMTDTQYF. For the CDR3, the DNA is TGTGCCAGCAGCCCTTACGCGGGAGCGATGACAGATACGCAGTATTTT.

The chain has TRBV4-2 and TRBJ2-7, with 7 bases matching TRBD2. The CDR3 is 16 amino acids. Trimming cost V 0 bases and J 0 bases; bases outside gene matches: 5. Germline values: CDR1 LGHNA, CDR2 YNFKEQ. The CDR3 sequence is CASSQEWRGSSYEQYV. As DNA, the CDR3 is TGTGCCAGCAGCCAAGAGTGGCGGGGGAGCTCCTACGAGCAGTACGTC.

This clone was recorded once. The chain recombines TRBV5-5 with TRBJ1-1; TRBD1 is a possible D gene (6 bases). With 0 bases removed from V and 6 bases from J, the gap between germline ends came to 15 bases. Germline CDR1 is SGHKS and CDR2 is YYEKEE (reference sequence). The CDR3 loop spans 15 amino acids. The CDR3 spells CASSLGTGLNAEAFF. In DNA form, the CDR3 reads TGTGCCAGCAGCTTGGGTACAGGGTTAAACGCTGAAGCTTTCTTT.

The chain links TRBV3-1 (or the pseudogene TRBV3-2) to TRBJ1-3; D gene ambiguous. Germline CDR1 LGHDT, CDR2 YNNKEL (reference sequence). This CDR3 contains 14 residues. Trimming left V 9 bases short and J 3 bases short, with 15 bases between. CDR3 bases: TGTGCCAGTACCTCTAGAGGTGGTGGAAACACCATATATTTT. Its protein is CASTSRGGGNTIYF.